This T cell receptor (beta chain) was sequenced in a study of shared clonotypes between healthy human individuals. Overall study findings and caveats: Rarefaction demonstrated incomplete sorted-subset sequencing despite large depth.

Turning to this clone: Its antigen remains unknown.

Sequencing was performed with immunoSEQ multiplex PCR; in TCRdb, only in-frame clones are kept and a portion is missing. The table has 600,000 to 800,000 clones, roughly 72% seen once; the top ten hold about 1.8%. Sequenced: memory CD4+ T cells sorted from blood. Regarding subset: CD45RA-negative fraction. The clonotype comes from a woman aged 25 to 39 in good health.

Written as DNA, the CDR3 is TGTGCCAGCAGCCCGACAGGGACGAACATTCAGTACTTC. Translating it yields CASSPTGTNIQYF. The chain is built from TRBV11-1 and TRBJ2-4, with 7 bases lining up with TRBD1. Germline V gene sequence: CDR1 SGHAT, CDR2 FQDESV (reference sequence). V gave up 5 bases and J gave up 7 bases; unmatched junction bases: 5. This CDR3 comprises 13 residues.